Listed below are T cell receptor beta chains from one sample, sequenced in a study of blood T cell repertoires in COVID-19. Sequenced by immunoSEQ multiplex PCR; TCRdb stores in-frame clones only, minus some. The data hold approximately 300,000 clones, with roughly 90% observed a single time. Sequencing input: PBMCs or T cells enriched from blood (not recorded which). The receptors derive from a woman in her twenties or thirties who had recovered from COVID-19. The CDR3 runs from the conserved cysteine through the conserved F or W. Fields, in order: CDR3 protein, CDR3 DNA, clone size, J gene, V gene, D gene. D genes are given only for firm matches. Clone size is given for some rows only: seen once, a few or many times, or a class if the clone is expanded.

CDR3: CASSRTGTGGFRETQYF
DNA: TGTGCCAGCAGCCGGACCGGGACAGGGGGCTTTCGGGAGACCCAGTACTTC
size: NA
J: TRBJ2-5
V: TRBV7-9
D: TRBD1

CDR3: CASSRVSGTPGNTIYF
DNA: TGTGCCAGCAGTCGTGTCTCTGGGACACCTGGAAACACCATATATTTT
size: NA
J: TRBJ1-3
V: TRBV27
D: NA

CDR3: CASSVGLLADKYNEQFF
DNA: TGTGCCAGCAGCGTAGGTCTCCTAGCGGACAAATACAATGAGCAGTTCTTC
size: NA
J: TRBJ2-1
V: TRBV9
D: TRBD2

CDR3: CASSLTGYPPRENEQYF
DNA: TGTGCCAGCAGCTTAACAGGGTATCCCCCGAGAGAAAACGAGCAGTACTTC
size: NA
J: TRBJ2-7
V: TRBV5-6
D: NA

CDR3: CASSILGLAGGSSYNEQFF
DNA: TGTGCCAGTAGTATCCTGGGACTAGCGGGGGGGAGCTCCTACAATGAGCAGTTCTTC
size: NA
J: TRBJ2-1
V: TRBV19
D: TRBD2

CDR3: CATLGREGRYEQYF
DNA: TGTGCCACCCTCGGGCGGGAGGGCCGCTACGAGCAGTACTTC
size: NA
J: TRBJ2-7
V: TRBV28
D: TRBD2

CDR3: CASSISGSSYEQYF
DNA: TGTGCCAGTAGTATTAGCGGTAGCTCCTACGAGCAGTACTTC
size: NA
J: TRBJ2-7
V: TRBV19
D: NA

CDR3: CASSPTSSYEQYF
DNA: TGTGCCAGCTCACCCACTAGCTCCTACGAGCAGTACTTC
size: NA
J: TRBJ2-7
V: TRBV18
D: NA

CDR3: CASSAAGLLGTEAFF
DNA: TGTGCCAGCAGCGCGGCAGGGTTGCTTGGCACTGAAGCTTTCTTT
size: NA
J: TRBJ1-1
V: TRBV6-5
D: NA

CDR3: CASSPGLVQYEQFF
DNA: TGTGCCAGCAGCCCGGGACTAGTCCAGTATGAGCAGTTCTTC
size: NA
J: TRBJ2-1
V: TRBV7-3
D: TRBD2

CDR3: CATSESDRHTGELFF
DNA: TGTGCCACCAGTGAATCGGACAGACACACCGGGGAGCTGTTTTTT
size: NA
J: TRBJ2-2
V: TRBV24-1
D: NA

CDR3: CASSSFPGLLDYEQYF
DNA: TGTGCCAGCAGTTCCTTCCCGGGACTCCTAGATTACGAGCAGTACTTC
size: NA
J: TRBJ2-7
V: TRBV28
D: NA

CDR3: CASSPRGSGRVRYEQYF
DNA: TGTGCCAGCTCCCCCCGGGGTAGCGGGAGAGTCCGCTACGAGCAGTACTTC
size: NA
J: TRBJ2-7
V: TRBV27
D: TRBD2

CDR3: CASSLRRDYYNEQFF
DNA: TGTGCCAGCAGTTTACGGAGGGACTACTACAATGAGCAGTTCTTC
size: once
J: TRBJ2-1
V: TRBV28
D: TRBD2

CDR3: CASGQGVSETQYF
DNA: TGTGCCAGCGGACAAGGGGTATCAGAGACCCAGTACTTC
size: NA
J: TRBJ2-5
V: TRBV5-6
D: NA

CDR3: CASSHPGTGVGYTF
DNA: TGTGCCAGCAGCCACCCCGGGACAGGGGTCGGCTACACCTTC
size: NA
J: TRBJ1-2
V: TRBV3-1/TRBV3-2
D: TRBD1

CDR3: CASSQDDFYTEAFF
DNA: TGCGCCAGCAGCCAAGACGACTTTTACACTGAAGCTTTCTTT
size: NA
J: TRBJ1-1
V: TRBV4-3
D: NA

CDR3: CASTYLELPYEQYF
DNA: TGTGCCAGCACATATCTAGAGCTTCCCTACGAGCAGTACTTC
size: NA
J: TRBJ2-7
V: TRBV2
D: NA

CDR3: CASSHLGGGAFKDTQYF
DNA: TGTGCCAGCAGCCATCTGGGCGGGGGGGCGTTTAAAGATACGCAGTATTTT
size: NA
J: TRBJ2-3
V: TRBV3-1/TRBV3-2
D: TRBD2

CDR3: CASSFGRGTEAFF
DNA: TGTGCCAGCAGTTTCGGCCGGGGGACTGAAGCTTTCTTT
size: NA
J: TRBJ1-1
V: TRBV27
D: NA

CDR3: CASGLAGTGELFF
DNA: TGTGCCAGCGGACTAGCGGGAACCGGGGAGCTGTTTTTT
size: NA
J: TRBJ2-2
V: TRBV7-3
D: TRBD2

CDR3: CASSLGLAGGDTQYF
DNA: TGTGCCAGCAGCTTAGGACTAGCGGGAGGAGATACGCAGTATTTT
size: NA
J: TRBJ2-3
V: TRBV7-2
D: TRBD2

CDR3: CASSLGTLGVGTDTQYF
DNA: TGTGCCAGCAGCTTAGGGACCCTAGGGGTTGGTACAGATACGCAGTATTTT
size: NA
J: TRBJ2-3
V: TRBV7-8
D: NA

CDR3: CASTLAGAETQYF
DNA: TGTGCCAGCACCCTAGCGGGAGCCGAGACCCAGTACTTC
size: NA
J: TRBJ2-5
V: TRBV2
D: TRBD2

CDR3: CASSAPYGRRPFQAFF
DNA: TGTGCCAGCAGTGCCCCTTATGGCAGGAGGCCTTTTCAAGCTTTCTTT
size: NA
J: TRBJ1-1
V: TRBV25-1
D: NA

CDR3: CASSLGRLNTEAFF
DNA: TGTGCCAGCAGCTTAGGCAGATTGAACACTGAAGCTTTCTTT
size: NA
J: TRBJ1-1
V: TRBV7-2
D: NA

CDR3: CASSLEAARDSPLHF
DNA: TGTGCCAGCAGCTTGGAGGCAGCGAGGGATTCACCCCTCCACTTT
size: NA
J: TRBJ1-6
V: TRBV5-5
D: NA

CDR3: CASSQGASGIHEQYF
DNA: TGTGCCAGCAGCCAAGGGGCTAGCGGGATTCACGAGCAGTACTTC
size: NA
J: TRBJ2-7
V: TRBV3-1/TRBV3-2
D: TRBD2

CDR3: CASSTGSGNTIYF
DNA: TGTGCCAGCAGTACAGGTTCTGGAAACACCATATATTTT
size: once
J: TRBJ1-3
V: TRBV6-5
D: NA

CDR3: CASSTRGGRGGETQYF
DNA: TGTGCCAGTAGTACCCGAGGCGGAAGAGGAGGGGAGACCCAGTACTTC
size: once
J: TRBJ2-5
V: TRBV19
D: NA

CDR3: CSVRVNTEAFF
DNA: TGCAGCGTTCGCGTGAACACTGAAGCTTTCTTT
size: NA
J: TRBJ1-1
V: TRBV29-1
D: NA

CDR3: CASSNYREETQYF
DNA: TGTGCCAGCAGTAACTACAGGGAAGAGACCCAGTACTTC
size: once
J: TRBJ2-5
V: TRBV12-3/TRBV12-4
D: NA

CDR3: CASMTGEGTPLHF
DNA: TGTGCCAGCATGACAGGGGAGGGAACACCCCTCCACTTT
size: NA
J: TRBJ1-6
V: TRBV28
D: TRBD1

CDR3: CASSAGTGGAVGYQETQYF
DNA: TGTGCCAGCAGCGCCGGGACAGGGGGCGCGGTGGGTTACCAAGAGACCCAGTACTTC
size: NA
J: TRBJ2-5
V: TRBV11-2
D: TRBD1

CDR3: CAWNTGGNTIYF
DNA: TGTGCCTGGAACACAGGGGGAAACACCATATATTTT
size: once
J: TRBJ1-3
V: TRBV30
D: NA